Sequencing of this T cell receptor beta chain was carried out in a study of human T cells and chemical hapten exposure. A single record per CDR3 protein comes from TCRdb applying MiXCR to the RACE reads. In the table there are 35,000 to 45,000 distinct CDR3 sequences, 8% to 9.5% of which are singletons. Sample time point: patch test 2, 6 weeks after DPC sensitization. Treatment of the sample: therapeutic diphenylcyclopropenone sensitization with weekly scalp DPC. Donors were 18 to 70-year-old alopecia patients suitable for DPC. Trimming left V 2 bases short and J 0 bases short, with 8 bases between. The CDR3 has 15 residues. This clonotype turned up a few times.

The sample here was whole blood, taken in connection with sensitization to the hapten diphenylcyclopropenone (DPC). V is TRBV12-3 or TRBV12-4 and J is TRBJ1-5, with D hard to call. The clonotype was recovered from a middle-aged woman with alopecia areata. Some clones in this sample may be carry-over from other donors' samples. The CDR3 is CASSLKGYSNQPQHF. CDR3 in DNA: TGTGCCAGCAGTTTAAAGGGTTATAGCAATCAGCCCCAGCATTTT.